Sequencing of this T cell receptor (beta chain) was carried out in a study of blood T cell repertoires in COVID-19. Looking at the study overall: COVID-19 samples from acute and convalescent phases originated in the United States, Italy and Spain.

As originally analysed: Estimation of nucleated cell counts relied on the amplification of reference gene primers. TCRdb's table, derived via immunoSEQ multiplex PCR, lists solely in-frame clones and lacks some. V and J calls and clone size are given by that table; D and trimming were obtained from the DNA. The sample lists roughly 70,000 clones, 84% occurring once. The V and J ends lost 3 bases and 6 bases respectively, with 16 bases between them. The germline gives CDR1 SGDLS, CDR2 YYNGEE. This CDR3 is 15 amino acids long. Sequencing was carried out using peripheral blood. The TCR sequence derives from an older woman with acute or convalescent COVID-19. The chain has TRBV9 and TRBJ2-1, with D perhaps TRBD2 (6 bases). CDR3 nucleotides: TGTGCCAGCAGCGACCGGGACTCGGGACGCAATGAGCAGTTCTTC. This encodes CASSDRDSGRNEQFF.